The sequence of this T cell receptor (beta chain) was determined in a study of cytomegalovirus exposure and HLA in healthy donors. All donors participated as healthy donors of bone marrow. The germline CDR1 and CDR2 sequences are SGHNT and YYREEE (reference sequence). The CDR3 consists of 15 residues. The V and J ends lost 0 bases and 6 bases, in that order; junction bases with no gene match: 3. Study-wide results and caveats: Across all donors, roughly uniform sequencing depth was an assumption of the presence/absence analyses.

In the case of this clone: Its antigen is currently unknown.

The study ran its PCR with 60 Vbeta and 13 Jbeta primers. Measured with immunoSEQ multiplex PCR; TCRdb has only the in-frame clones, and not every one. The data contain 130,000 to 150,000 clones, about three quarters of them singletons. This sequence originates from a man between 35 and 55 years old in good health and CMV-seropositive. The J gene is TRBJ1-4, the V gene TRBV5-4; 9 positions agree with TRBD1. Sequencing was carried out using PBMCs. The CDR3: CASSLGQGVDEKLFF. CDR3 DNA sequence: TGTGCCAGCAGCTTGGGACAGGGGGTCGATGAAAAACTGTTTTTT.